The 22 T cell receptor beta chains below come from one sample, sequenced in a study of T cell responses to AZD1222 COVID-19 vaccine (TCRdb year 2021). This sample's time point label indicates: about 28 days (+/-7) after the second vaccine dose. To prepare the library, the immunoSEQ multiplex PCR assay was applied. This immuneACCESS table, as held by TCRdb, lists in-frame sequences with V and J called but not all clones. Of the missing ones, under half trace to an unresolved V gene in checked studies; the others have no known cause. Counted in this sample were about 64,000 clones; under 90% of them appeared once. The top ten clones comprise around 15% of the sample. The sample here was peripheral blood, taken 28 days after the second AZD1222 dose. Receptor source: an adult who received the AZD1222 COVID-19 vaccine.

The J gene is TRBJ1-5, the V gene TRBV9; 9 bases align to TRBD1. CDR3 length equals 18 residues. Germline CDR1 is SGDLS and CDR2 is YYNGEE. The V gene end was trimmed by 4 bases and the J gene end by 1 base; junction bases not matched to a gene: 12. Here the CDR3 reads CASSPGTGMAWSNQPQHF. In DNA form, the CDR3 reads TGTGCCAGCAGCCCCGGGACAGGGATGGCGTGGAGCAATCAGCCCCAGCATTTT.

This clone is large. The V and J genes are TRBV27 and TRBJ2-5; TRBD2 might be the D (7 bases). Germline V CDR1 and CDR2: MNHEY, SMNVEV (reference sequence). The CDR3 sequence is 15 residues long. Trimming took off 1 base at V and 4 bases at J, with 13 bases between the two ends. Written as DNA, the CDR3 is TGTGCCAGCAGTTTATTACAGGGAGGGTCAGAGACCCAGTACTTC. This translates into CASSLLQGGSETQYF.

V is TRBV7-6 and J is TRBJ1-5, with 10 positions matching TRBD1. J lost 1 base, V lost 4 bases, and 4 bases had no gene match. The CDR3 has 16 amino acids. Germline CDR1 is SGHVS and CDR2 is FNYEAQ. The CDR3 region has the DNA TGTGCCAGCAGCTCGGACAGGGGGAGGAGCAATCAGCCCCAGCATTTT. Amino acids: CASSSDRGRSNQPQHF.

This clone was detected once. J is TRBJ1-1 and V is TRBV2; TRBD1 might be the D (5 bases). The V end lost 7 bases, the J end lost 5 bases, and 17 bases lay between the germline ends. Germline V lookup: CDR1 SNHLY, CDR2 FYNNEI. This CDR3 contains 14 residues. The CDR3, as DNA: TGTGCCAGCAACACCAATGGGGGGGATACTGAAGCTTTCTTT. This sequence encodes CASNTNGGDTEAFF.

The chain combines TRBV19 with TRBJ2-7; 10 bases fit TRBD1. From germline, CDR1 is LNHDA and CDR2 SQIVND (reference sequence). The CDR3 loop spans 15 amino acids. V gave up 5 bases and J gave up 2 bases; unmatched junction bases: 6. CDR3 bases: TGTGCCAGTAGTCCAAGGGACAGGGGAGCCTACGAGCAGTACTTC. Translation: CASSPRDRGAYEQYF.

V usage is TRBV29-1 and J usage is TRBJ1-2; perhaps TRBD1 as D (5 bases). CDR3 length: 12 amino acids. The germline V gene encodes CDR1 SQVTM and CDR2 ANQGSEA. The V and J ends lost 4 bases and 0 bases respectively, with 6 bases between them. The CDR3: CSVGQPNYGYTF. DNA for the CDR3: TGCAGCGTTGGACAGCCTAACTATGGCTACACCTTC.

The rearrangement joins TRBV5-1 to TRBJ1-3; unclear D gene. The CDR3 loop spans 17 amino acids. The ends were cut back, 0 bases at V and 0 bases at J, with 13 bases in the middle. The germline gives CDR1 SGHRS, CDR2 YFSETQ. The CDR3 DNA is TGCGCCAGCAGCTTGGATCTTCGGACTAGCTCTGGAAACACCATATATTTT. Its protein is CASSLDLRTSSGNTIYF. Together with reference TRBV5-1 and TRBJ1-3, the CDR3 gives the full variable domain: KAGVTQTPRYLIKTRGQQVTLSCSPISGHRSVSWYQQTPGQGLQFLFEYFSETQRNKGNFPGRFSGRQFSNSRSEMNVSTLELGDSALYLCASSLDLRTSSGNTIYFGEGSWLTVV.

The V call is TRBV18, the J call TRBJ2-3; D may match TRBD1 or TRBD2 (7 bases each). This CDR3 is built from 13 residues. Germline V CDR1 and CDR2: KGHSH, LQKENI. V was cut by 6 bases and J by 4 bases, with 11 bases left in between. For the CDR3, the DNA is TGTGCCAGCTCCCCAGGGGGGGCAGATACGCAGTATTTT. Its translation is CASSPGGADTQYF.

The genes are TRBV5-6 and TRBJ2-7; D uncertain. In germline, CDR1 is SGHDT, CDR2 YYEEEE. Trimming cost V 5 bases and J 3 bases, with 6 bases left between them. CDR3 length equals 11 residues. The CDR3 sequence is CASSINYEQYF. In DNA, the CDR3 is TGTGCCAGCAGTATAAACTACGAGCAGTACTTC.

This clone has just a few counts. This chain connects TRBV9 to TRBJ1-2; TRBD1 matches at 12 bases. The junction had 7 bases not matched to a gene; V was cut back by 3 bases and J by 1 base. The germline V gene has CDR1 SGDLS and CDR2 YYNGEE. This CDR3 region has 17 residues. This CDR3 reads CASSAGTGGPINYGYTF. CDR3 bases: TGTGCCAGCAGCGCCGGGACAGGGGGCCCAATTAACTATGGCTACACCTTC.

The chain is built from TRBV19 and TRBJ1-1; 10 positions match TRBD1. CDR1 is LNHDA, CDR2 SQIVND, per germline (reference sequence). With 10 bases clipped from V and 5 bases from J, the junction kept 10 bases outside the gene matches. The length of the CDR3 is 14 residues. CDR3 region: CATETGTGVTEAFF. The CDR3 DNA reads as TGTGCCACCGAGACTGGGACAGGGGTTACTGAAGCTTTCTTT.

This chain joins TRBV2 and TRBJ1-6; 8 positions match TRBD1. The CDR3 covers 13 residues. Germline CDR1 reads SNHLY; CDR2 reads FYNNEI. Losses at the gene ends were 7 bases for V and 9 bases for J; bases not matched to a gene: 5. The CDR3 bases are TGTGCCAGCAAAGGGACAGGAGGTTCACCCCTCCACTTT. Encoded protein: CASKGTGGSPLHF.

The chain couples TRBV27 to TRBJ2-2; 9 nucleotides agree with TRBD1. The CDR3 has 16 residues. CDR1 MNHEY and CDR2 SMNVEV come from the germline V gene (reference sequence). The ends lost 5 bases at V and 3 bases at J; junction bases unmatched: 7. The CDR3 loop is CASSPYRGRDTGELFF. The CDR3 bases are TGTGCCAGCAGTCCCTACAGGGGGCGGGACACCGGGGAGCTGTTTTTT.

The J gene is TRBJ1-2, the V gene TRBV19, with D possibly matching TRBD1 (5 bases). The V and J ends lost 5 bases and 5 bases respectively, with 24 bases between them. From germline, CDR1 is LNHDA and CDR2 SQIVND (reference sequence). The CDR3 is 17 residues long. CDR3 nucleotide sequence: TGTGCCAGTAGTCCCCAGAGGGGCGAACAGAGTGTTTATGGCTACACCTTC. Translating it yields CASSPQRGEQSVYGYTF.

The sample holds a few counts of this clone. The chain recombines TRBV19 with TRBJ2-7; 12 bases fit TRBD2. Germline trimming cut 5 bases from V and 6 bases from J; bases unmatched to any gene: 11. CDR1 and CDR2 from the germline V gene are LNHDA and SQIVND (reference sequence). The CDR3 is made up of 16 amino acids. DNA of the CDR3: TGTGCCAGTAGTTCGACCTCGGGACTAGCGGGCCGCGAGCAGTACTTC. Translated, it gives CASSSTSGLAGREQYF.

CDR3 loop: CASRAAGGATDTQYF. The CDR3 DNA sequence: TGTGCCAGCAGAGCTGCAGGGGGGGCCACAGATACGCAGTATTTT. J is TRBJ2-3 and V is TRBV6-4; the D call may be TRBD1 or TRBD2 (7 bases each). Germline V lookup: CDR1 MRHNA, CDR2 SNTAGT. The CDR3 totals 15 residues. Trimming shortened V by 6 bases and J by 2 bases, and 15 bases separated the two germline ends.

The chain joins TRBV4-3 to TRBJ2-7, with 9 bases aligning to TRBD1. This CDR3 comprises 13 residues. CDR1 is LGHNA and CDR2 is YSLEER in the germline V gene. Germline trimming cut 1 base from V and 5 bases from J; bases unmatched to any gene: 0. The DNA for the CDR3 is TGCGCCAGCAGCCAAGGGACAGGGGACGAGCAGTACTTC. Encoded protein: CASSQGTGDEQYF.

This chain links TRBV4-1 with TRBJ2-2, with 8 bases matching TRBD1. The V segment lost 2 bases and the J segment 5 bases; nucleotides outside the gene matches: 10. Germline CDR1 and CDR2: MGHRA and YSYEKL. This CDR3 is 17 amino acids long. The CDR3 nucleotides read TGCGCCAGCAGCCAATCCCCCCTCAGGGGGCAGACCGGGGAGCTGTTTTTT. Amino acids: CASSQSPLRGQTGELFF.

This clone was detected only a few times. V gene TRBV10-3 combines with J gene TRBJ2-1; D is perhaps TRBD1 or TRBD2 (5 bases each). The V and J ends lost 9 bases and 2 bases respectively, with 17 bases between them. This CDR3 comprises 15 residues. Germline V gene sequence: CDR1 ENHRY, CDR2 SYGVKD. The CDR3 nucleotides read TGTGCCATTAGGGACCCGATGAGCCCCTACAATGAGCAGTTCTTC. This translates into CAIRDPMSPYNEQFF.

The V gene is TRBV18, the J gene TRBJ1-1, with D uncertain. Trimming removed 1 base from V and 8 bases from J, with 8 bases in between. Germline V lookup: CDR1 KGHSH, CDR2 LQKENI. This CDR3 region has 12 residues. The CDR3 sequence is CASSPQSREAFF. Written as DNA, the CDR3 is TGTGCCAGCTCACCACAGTCCAGGGAAGCTTTCTTT.

The CDR3 spells CASSLVATQETQYF. CDR3 nucleotides: TGTGCCAGCAGCTTGGTGGCAACCCAAGAGACCCAGTACTTC. The V and J genes are TRBV5-4 and TRBJ2-5; no firm D call. With 0 bases removed from V and 1 base from J, the gap between germline ends came to 7 bases. The CDR3 is made up of 14 amino acids. Germline V gives CDR1 SGHNT, CDR2 YYREEE (reference sequence).

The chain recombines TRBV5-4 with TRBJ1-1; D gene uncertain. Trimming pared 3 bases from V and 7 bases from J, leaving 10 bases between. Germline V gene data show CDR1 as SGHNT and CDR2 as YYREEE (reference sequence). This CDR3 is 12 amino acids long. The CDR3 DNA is TGTGCCAGCAGCTCCCTTTCGATTGAAGCTTTCTTT. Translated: CASSSLSIEAFF.